This is a list of T cell receptor beta chains from one sample in a study of cytomegalovirus exposure and HLA in healthy donors. This table comes from immunoSEQ multiplex PCR, and its TCRdb copy is limited to in-frame clones, with some not included. The sample comprises tens of thousands of clones, more than 85% of which are singletons, and 2% to 3% rests with the top ten. The sequenced sample was PBMCs. All receptors come from a young woman in good health and CMV-seronegative. Both conserved end residues are part of each CDR3. The order of the fields is CDR3 length, V gene, J gene, clone size, D gene, CDR3 DNA, CDR3 protein. The D gene is left open where the match is weak. Only some rows state a clone size, as once, few, many or a class for expanded clones.

cdr3_length: 18; v_call: TRBV4-2; j_call: TRBJ2-2; clone_size: .; d_call: TRBD2; cdr3_nt: TGTGCCAGCAGCCAAGGGACTAGCGTACTATCGAACACCGGGGAGCTGTTTTTT; cdr3_aa: CASSQGTSVLSNTGELFF
cdr3_length: 16; v_call: TRBV11-2; j_call: TRBJ2-7; clone_size: .; d_call: TRBD2; cdr3_nt: TGTGCCAGCAGCTTAGCCGGACTAGCGGGAGTCTACGAGCAGTACTTC; cdr3_aa: CASSLAGLAGVYEQYF
cdr3_length: 14; v_call: TRBV30; j_call: TRBJ1-3; clone_size: once; d_call: TRBD1; cdr3_nt: TGTGCCTGGAGACAGGGGTCCGGGGGAAACACCATATATTTT; cdr3_aa: CAWRQGSGGNTIYF
cdr3_length: 13; v_call: TRBV6-5; j_call: TRBJ1-5; clone_size: .; d_call: .; cdr3_nt: TGTGCCAGCAGCTACCGGGAGGGTCAGCCCCAGCATTTT; cdr3_aa: CASSYREGQPQHF
cdr3_length: 12; v_call: TRBV2; j_call: TRBJ2-7; clone_size: .; d_call: .; cdr3_nt: TGTGCCAGCAGTGTGAGCAGGGGAGAGCAGTACTTC; cdr3_aa: CASSVSRGEQYF
cdr3_length: 16; v_call: TRBV27; j_call: TRBJ2-7; clone_size: .; d_call: TRBD1; cdr3_nt: TGTGCCAGCAGCTTGCAAACCGGGACAGCATCCTACGAGCAGTACTTC; cdr3_aa: CASSLQTGTASYEQYF
cdr3_length: 16; v_call: TRBV10-3; j_call: TRBJ2-3; clone_size: .; d_call: TRBD2; cdr3_nt: TGTGCCATCAGTGAGGCCCCCCTAGCGGGAGAAGATACGCAGTATTTT; cdr3_aa: CAISEAPLAGEDTQYF
cdr3_length: 15; v_call: TRBV11-3; j_call: TRBJ2-1; clone_size: .; d_call: .; cdr3_nt: TGTGCCAGCAGCCTCGGACTTACGACCCTCAATGAGCAGTTCTTC; cdr3_aa: CASSLGLTTLNEQFF
cdr3_length: 15; v_call: TRBV7-3; j_call: TRBJ2-1; clone_size: .; d_call: TRBD2; cdr3_nt: TGTGCCAGCAGCCTGACTAGCGGGGATTACAATGAGCAGTTCTTC; cdr3_aa: CASSLTSGDYNEQFF
cdr3_length: 17; v_call: TRBV4-1; j_call: TRBJ2-1; clone_size: .; d_call: TRBD1; cdr3_nt: TGCGCCAGCAGCCAAGATCCGGGACAGGGGGCCTGGAATGAGCAGTTCTTC; cdr3_aa: CASSQDPGQGAWNEQFF
cdr3_length: 15; v_call: TRBV27; j_call: TRBJ2-7; clone_size: .; d_call: .; cdr3_nt: TGTGCCAGCAGTTGGCGGGGCCACATAATTTACGAGCAGTACTTC; cdr3_aa: CASSWRGHIIYEQYF
cdr3_length: 14; v_call: TRBV11-2; j_call: TRBJ2-3; clone_size: .; d_call: .; cdr3_nt: TGCGCCAGCAGCTTAGCACAGGGAAAAGATACGCAGTATTTT; cdr3_aa: CASSLAQGKDTQYF